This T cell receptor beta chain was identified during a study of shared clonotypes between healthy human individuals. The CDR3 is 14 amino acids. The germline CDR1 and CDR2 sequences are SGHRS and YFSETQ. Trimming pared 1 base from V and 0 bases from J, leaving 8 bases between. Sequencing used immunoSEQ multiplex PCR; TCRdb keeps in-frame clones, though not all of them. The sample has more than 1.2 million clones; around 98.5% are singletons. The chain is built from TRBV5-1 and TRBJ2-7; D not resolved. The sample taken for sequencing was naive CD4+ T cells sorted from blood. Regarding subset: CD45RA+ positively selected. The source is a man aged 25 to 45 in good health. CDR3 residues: CASSLLRSSYEQYF. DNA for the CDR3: TGCGCCAGCAGCTTGTTGCGGAGCTCCTACGAGCAGTACTTC.